The sequence of this TCR beta chain was determined in a study of CD8+CD57+ T cells in acquired aplastic anemia. CDR3 and TCR beta VDJ profiling relied on a genomic DNA template. TCRdb re-called the reads through MiXCR, storing one row per CDR3 protein. The table records around 250,000 distinct CDR3 sequences, 55% to 60% of them present only once. Study-wide results and limits: Researchers reported that CD8+ Simpson's diversity was not significantly different in patients versus controls.

This clonotype was observed once. Its antigen remains unknown. The CDR3 spans 15 residues. The V and J ends lost 0 bases and 4 bases respectively, with 13 bases between them. Germline V lookup: CDR1 SGHRS, CDR2 YFSETQ. The clonotype originates from a human donor with severe aplastic anemia or a healthy control (not recorded which). The specimen sequenced was sorted CD4+, CD8+, or CD8+CD57+ T cells (not recorded which) from PBMCs. The chain carries TRBV5-1 and TRBJ2-5; D uncertain. The DNA of the CDR3 is TGCGCCAGCAGCTTGGCTCGCCAGCTGGGAGAGACCCAGTACTTC. Translated: CASSLARQLGETQYF.